Below are 3 T cell receptor beta chains sequenced from a single sample in a study of blood T cell repertoires in COVID-19. Libraries were prepared by immunoSEQ multiplex PCR; TCRdb keeps only in-frame clonotypes and omits some of them. The sample carries 77,000 or so clones, approximately 90% recorded once. What was sequenced was peripheral blood. The origin of the receptors is a man between 50 and 59 years old with active COVID-19.

The genes are TRBV30 and TRBJ2-3; 7 nucleotides match TRBD1. CDR3 length: 14 residues. The J segment lost 2 bases and the V segment lost 5 bases, leaving 7 bases of the junction unmatched. Per germline, CDR1 GTSNPN and CDR2 SVGIG (reference sequence). DNA of the CDR3: TGTGCCTGGGACCGGGACAGAAACACAGATACGCAGTATTTT. Amino acids: CAWDRDRNTDTQYF.

This chain connects TRBV9 to TRBJ1-1, with a tentative D call TRBD1 (6 bases). Trimming took off 4 bases at V and 1 base at J, with 11 bases between the two ends. CDR1 and CDR2 (germline): SGDLS, YYNGEE. The CDR3 runs 14 residues. The CDR3 region is CASSTQTGNTEAFF. Written as DNA, the CDR3 is TGTGCCAGCAGCACACAGACAGGGAACACTGAAGCTTTCTTT.

This rearrangement joins TRBV9 to TRBJ2-1; 7 bases match TRBD2. The V and J ends lost 0 bases and 9 bases, in that order; junction bases with no gene match: 12. CDR3 size: 16 residues. Germline CDR1 reads SGDLS; CDR2 reads YYNGEE. CDR3 loop: CASSVGGGRGFGEQFF. For the CDR3, the DNA is TGTGCCAGCAGCGTAGGTGGCGGGAGAGGGTTTGGTGAGCAGTTCTTC.